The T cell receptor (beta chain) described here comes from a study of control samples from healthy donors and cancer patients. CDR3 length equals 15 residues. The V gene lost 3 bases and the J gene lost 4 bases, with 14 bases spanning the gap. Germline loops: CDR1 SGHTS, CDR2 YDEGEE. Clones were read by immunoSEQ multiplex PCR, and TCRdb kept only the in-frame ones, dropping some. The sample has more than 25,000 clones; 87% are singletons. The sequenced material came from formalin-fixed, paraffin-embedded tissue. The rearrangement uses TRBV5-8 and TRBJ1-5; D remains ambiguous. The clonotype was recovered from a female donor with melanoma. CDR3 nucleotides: TGTGCCAGCAGCTCCCGGGATACACATAATCAGCCCCAGCATTTT. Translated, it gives CASSSRDTHNQPQHF.